This TCR beta chain stems from a study of OX40 agonist ivuxolimab in advanced cancers. Overall study: The dose-escalation group included hepatocellular carcinoma, melanoma, renal cell carcinoma and head and neck cancer. Averaging roughly 60 years in age, with a range of about 23 to 79, the cohort was 65% to 85% male. Findings and limits, study-wide: Some patients without response likewise showed low normalized clonal expansion. Undetermined was the antigen specificity of the expanded peripheral T cells.

Profiled with immunoSEQ multiplex PCR; TCRdb holds only in-frame clones, not every one. The sample carries more than 60,000 clones, 86% recorded once. With respect to this clone: The antigen is unknown.

V lost 7 bases, J lost 2 bases, and 6 bases stayed unmatched. CDR3 size: 14 residues. The germline gives CDR1 MDHEN, CDR2 SYDVKM. The source is an adult with an advanced solid tumor such as melanoma, head and neck, liver or kidney cancer. The sample consisted of CD4+ or CD8+ T cells sorted from blood, taken in a trial of the OX40 agonist ivuxolimab. The chain carries TRBV28 and TRBJ2-3; 7 bases are shared with TRBD2. The chain's CDR3 is CASTPGTNTDTQYF. The CDR3, as DNA: TGTGCCAGCACCCCCGGGACTAACACAGATACGCAGTATTTT.